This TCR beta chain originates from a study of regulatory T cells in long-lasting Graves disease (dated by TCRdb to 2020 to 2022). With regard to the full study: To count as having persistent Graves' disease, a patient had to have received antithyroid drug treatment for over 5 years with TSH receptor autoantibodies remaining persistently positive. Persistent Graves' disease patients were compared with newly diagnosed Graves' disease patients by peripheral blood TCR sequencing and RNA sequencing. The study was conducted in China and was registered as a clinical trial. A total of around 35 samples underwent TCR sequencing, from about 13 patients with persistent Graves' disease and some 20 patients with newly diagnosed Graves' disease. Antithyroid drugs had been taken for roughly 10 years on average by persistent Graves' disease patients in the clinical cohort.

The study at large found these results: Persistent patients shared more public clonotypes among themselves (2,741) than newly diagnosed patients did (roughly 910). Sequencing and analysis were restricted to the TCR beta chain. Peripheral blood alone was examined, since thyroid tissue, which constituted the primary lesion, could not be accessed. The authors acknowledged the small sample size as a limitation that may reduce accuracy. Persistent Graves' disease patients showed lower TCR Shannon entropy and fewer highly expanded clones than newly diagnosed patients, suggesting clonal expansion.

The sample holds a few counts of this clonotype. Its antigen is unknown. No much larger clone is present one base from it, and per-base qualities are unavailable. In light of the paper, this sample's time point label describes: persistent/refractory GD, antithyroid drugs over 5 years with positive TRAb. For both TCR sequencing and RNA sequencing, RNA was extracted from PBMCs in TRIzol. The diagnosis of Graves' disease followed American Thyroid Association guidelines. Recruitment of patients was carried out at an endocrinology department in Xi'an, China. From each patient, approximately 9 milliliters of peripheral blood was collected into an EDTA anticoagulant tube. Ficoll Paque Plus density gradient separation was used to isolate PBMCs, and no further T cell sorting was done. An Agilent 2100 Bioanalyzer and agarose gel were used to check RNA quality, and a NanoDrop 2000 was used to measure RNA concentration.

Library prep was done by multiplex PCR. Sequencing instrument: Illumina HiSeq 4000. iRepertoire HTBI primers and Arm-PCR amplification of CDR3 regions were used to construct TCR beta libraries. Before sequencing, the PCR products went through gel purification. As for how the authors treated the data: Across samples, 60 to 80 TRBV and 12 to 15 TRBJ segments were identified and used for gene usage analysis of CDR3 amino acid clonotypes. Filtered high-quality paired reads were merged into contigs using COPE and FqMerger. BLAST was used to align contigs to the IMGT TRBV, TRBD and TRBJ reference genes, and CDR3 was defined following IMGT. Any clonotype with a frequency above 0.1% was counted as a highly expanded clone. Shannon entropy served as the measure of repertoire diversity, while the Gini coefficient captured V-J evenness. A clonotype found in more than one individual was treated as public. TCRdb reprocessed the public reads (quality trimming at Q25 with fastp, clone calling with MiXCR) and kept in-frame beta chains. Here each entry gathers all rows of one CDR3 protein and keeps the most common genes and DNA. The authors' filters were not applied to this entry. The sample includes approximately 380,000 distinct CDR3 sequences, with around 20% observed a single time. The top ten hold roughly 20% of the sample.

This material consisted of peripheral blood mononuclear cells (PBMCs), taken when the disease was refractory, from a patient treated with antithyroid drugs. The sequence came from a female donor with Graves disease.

The DNA sequence reads TGTGCCAGTAGTACCGGGACAGGGGGACGAGAGCAGTACTTC. Translated, it gives CASSTGTGGREQYF. The rearranged segments are TRBV19 and TRBJ2-7, with 11 bases matching TRBD1. The V end gives up 4 bases and the J end 7 bases, leaving 6 bases in the junction not matched to a gene. Inclusive of the bounding cysteine and phenylalanine, the CDR3 is 14 residues long. Only the CDR3 DNA stays, 42 bases, in frame from base 1. CDR1 and CDR2 were assigned from the germline V gene (reference sequence) as LNHDA and SQIVND.